This TCR beta chain was recorded in a study of CD8+ T cells in alopecia areata. Alopecia areata patients had lesional scalp punch biopsies and peripheral blood taken from them. Cell sorting was applied to PBMCs, and CD4+ and CD8+ T cells were collected. Extracted RNA was reverse transcribed, and the resulting cDNA served as sequencing template. The table came from immunoSEQ multiplex PCR; TCRdb's copy has only in-frame clones and leaves some out. The sample records 150,000 to 200,000 clones, 67% being singletons. This clonotype was obtained from a human donor with alopecia areata. The sample here was CD8+ T cells sorted from blood, taken at week 0.

CDR3 amino acids: CASSLFFRGLDSPLHF. The CDR3 coding sequence is TGTGCCAGCAGCCTCTTCTTCAGGGGGCTTGATTCACCCCTCCACTTT. The rearrangement uses TRBV7-2 and TRBJ1-6, with TRBD1 identical over 8 bases. J gave up 8 bases and V 5 bases, and 11 bases lay outside the gene matches. Germline V gives CDR1 SGHTA, CDR2 FQGNSA. This CDR3 has 16 residues. Full variable domain (missing parts from reference TRBV7-2 and TRBJ1-6): GAGVSQSPSNKVTEKGKDVELRCDPISGHTALYWYRQSLGQGLEFLIYFQGNSAPDKSGLPSDRFSAERTGGSVSTLTIQRTQQEDSAVYLCASSLFFRGLDSPLHFGNGTRLTVT.